The T cell receptor beta chain under discussion was sequenced for a study of T cells expressing NK-cell markers. Reprocessing the 5' RACE reads, TCRdb reports a single entry for every CDR3 protein and omits DNA. Its table records roughly 420,000 distinct CDR3 sequences. This receptor was taken from a woman aged 18 to 75 in good health. The sample taken for sequencing was blood T cells: a sorted CD56 or NKG2C T cell subset, CD4+ or CD8+ T cells, or bulk PBMC T cells (not recorded which).

The CDR3 loop reads CASSWVPRTGGDTQYF. V and J are TRBV5-6 and TRBJ2-3; checking the TCRdb D call of TRBD1 is not possible without DNA. CDR1 SGHDT and CDR2 YYEEEE come from the germline V gene. The CDR3 has 16 residues.